This TCR beta chain was identified during a study of blood T cell repertoires in COVID-19. Study summary: The samples span acute and convalescent COVID-19 from the United States, Italy and Spain. Sample material is recorded as cDNA or gDNA derived from T cells, B-cell-depleted T cells, or PBMCs.

Patients of the Seattle cohort, enrolled during active infection, were followed longitudinally. In the original analysis: Amplifying reference gene primers gave estimates of nucleated cell counts. Profiled with immunoSEQ multiplex PCR; TCRdb holds only in-frame clones, not every one. For V, J and clone size, that table is used; D and trimming come from the DNA. The table includes almost 200,000 clones, around 81% detected once. Germline loops: CDR1 ENHRY, CDR2 SYGVKD. V lost 11 bases to trimming and J lost 1 base, with 9 bases between them. The CDR3 is 13 amino acids. The receptor was isolated from a man between 60 and 75 years old with COVID-19, enrolled during active disease. The sample taken for sequencing was peripheral blood. V usage is TRBV10-3 and J usage is TRBJ2-6; a possible D gene is TRBD2 (6 bases). CDR3 region: CASAGSGANVLTF. CDR3 bases: TGTGCCTCCGCGGGGTCTGGGGCCAACGTCCTGACTTTC.